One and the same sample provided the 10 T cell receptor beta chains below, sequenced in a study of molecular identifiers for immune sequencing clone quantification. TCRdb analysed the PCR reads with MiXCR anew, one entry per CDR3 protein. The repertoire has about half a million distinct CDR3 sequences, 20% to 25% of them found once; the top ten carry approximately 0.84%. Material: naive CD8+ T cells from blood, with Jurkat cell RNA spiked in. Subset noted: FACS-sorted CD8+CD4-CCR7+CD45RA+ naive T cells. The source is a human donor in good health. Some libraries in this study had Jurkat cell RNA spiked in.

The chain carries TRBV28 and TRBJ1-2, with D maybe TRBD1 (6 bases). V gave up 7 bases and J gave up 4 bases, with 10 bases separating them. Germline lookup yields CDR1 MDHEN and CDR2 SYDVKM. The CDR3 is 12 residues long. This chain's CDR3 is CASKDSAYGYTF. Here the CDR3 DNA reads TGTGCCAGCAAGGACAGTGCCTATGGCTACACCTTC.

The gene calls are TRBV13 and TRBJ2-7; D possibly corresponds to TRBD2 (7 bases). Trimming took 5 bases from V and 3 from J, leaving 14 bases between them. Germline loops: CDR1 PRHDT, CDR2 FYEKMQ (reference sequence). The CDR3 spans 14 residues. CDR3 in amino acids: CASSDGGRIYEQYF. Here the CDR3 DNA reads TGTGCCAGCAGCGACGGGGGGCGGATCTACGAGCAGTACTTC.

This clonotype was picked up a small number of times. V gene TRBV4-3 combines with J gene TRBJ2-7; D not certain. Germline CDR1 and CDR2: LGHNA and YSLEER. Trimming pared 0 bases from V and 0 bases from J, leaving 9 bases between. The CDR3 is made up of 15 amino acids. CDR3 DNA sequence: TGCGCCAGCAGCCAAGAGGGTCTAGGCTCCTACGAGCAGTACTTC. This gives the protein CASSQEGLGSYEQYF.

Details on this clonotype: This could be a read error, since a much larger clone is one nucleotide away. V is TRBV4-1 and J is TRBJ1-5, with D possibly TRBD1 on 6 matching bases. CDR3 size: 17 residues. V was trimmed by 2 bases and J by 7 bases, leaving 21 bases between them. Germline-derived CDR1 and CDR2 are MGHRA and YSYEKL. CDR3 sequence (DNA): TGCGCCAGCAGCCAATTTCATCCCGGGGGGGGGCGGCAGCCCCAGCATTTT. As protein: CASSQFHPGGGRQPQHF.

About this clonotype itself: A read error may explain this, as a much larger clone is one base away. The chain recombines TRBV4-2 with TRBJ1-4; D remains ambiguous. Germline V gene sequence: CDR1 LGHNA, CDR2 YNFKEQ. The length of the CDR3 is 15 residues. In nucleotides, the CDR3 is TGTGCCAGCAGCCAAGAGGCAAGACTTAATGAAAAACTGTCTTTT. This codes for CASSQEARLNEKLSF.

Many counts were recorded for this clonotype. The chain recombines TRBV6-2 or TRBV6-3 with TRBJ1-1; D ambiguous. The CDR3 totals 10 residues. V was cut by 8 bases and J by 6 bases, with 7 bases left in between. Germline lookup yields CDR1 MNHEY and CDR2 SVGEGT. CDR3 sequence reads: CASGFPEAFF. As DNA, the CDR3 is TGTGCCAGCGGTTTCCCTGAAGCTTTCTTT.

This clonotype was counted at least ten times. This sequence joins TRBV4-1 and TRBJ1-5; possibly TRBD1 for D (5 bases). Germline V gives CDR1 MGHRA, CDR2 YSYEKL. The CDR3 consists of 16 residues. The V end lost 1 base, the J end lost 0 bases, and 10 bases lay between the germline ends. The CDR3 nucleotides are TGCGCCAGCAGCCAAGCCTCAGGGTATAGCAATCAGCCCCAGCATTTT. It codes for CASSQASGYSNQPQHF.

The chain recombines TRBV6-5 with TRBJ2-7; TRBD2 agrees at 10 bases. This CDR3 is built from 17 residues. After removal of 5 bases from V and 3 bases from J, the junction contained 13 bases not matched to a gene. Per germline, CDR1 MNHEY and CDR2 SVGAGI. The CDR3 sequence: CASSLLFTLAGGYEQYF. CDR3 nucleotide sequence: TGTGCCAGCAGTCTCCTCTTCACGTTAGCGGGAGGCTACGAGCAGTACTTC.

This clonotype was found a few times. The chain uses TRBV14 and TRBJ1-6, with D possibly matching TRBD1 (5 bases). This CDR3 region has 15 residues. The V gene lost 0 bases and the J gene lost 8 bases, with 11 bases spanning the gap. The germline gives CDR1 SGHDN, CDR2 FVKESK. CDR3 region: CASSQDPVGHSPLHF. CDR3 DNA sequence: TGTGCCAGCAGCCAAGATCCGGTGGGGCATTCACCCCTCCACTTT. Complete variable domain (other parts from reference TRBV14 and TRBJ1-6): EAGVTQFPSHSVIEKGQTVTLRCDPISGHDNLYWYRRVMGKEIKFLLHFVKESKQDESGMPNNRFLAERTGGTYSTLKVQPAELEDSGVYFCASSQDPVGHSPLHFGNGTRLTVT.

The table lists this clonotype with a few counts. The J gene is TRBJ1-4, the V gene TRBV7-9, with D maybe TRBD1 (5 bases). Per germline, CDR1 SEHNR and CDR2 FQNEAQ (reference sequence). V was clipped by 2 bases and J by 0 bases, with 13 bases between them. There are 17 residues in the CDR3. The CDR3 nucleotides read TGTGCCAGCAGCTTAAGCCCAGGGACCCCAACTAATGAAAAACTGTTTTTT. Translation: CASSLSPGTPTNEKLFF.